Following are 20 T cell receptor beta chains from one sample sequenced in a study of blood T cell repertoires in COVID-19. Produced via immunoSEQ multiplex PCR; TCRdb's table is partial and in-frame only. This sample has about 200,000 clones, with about 87% found just once. Sequences were obtained from peripheral blood. All receptors derive from a man in his 60s who had recovered from COVID-19.

V usage is TRBV6-4 and J usage is TRBJ2-3; D is possibly TRBD2 (5 bases). The CDR3 consists of 15 residues. In germline, CDR1 is MRHNA, CDR2 SNTAGT. V dropped 3 bases and J dropped 3 bases, with 13 bases sitting between them. The CDR3 DNA follows: TGTGCCAGCAGTGAGGCCGGATCGGGGACAGATACGCAGTATTTT. Amino acid sequence: CASSEAGSGTDTQYF.

The chain's CDR3 is CAWSGQGNEKLFF. CDR3 DNA: TGTGCCTGGAGTGGGCAGGGTAATGAAAAACTGTTTTTT. The V call is TRBV30, the J call TRBJ1-4; tentative D call: TRBD1 (5 bases). Trimming shortened V by 1 base and J by 4 bases, and 7 bases separated the two germline ends. CDR3 length: 13 residues. Germline lookup yields CDR1 GTSNPN and CDR2 SVGIG (reference sequence).

The CDR3 region is CASSLEGGANEKLFF. The CDR3 DNA reads TGCGCCAGCAGCTTGGAAGGGGGGGCTAATGAAAAACTGTTTTTT. V is TRBV5-1 and J is TRBJ1-4; D might be TRBD1 (6 bases). CDR1 and CDR2 (germline): SGHRS, YFSETQ. The CDR3 sequence is 15 residues long. Trimming pared 0 bases from V and 3 bases from J, leaving 9 bases between.

The V gene is TRBV5-1, the J gene TRBJ2-3; the D gene is possibly TRBD1 (5 bases). Trimming took off 0 bases at V and 6 bases at J, with 17 bases between the two ends. Germline CDR1 is SGHRS and CDR2 is YFSETQ. The CDR3 has 16 residues. CDR3 nucleotide sequence: TGCGCCAGCAGCTTGGCCACCGTGGCCCCAGGGGATACGCAGTATTTT. This sequence encodes CASSLATVAPGDTQYF.

The chain combines TRBV2 with TRBJ2-7, with 8 positions matching TRBD2. CDR1 and CDR2 from the germline V gene are SNHLY and FYNNEI. Trimming removed 11 bases from V and 6 bases from J; junction bases left unmatched: 15. The CDR3 consists of 14 residues. This chain's CDR3 is CALVPAAGAGEQYF. CDR3 in DNA: TGTGCCCTTGTCCCCGCAGCGGGAGCAGGCGAGCAGTACTTC.

J is TRBJ1-2 and V is TRBV12-3 or TRBV12-4; D remains ambiguous. The CDR3 totals 13 residues. Trimming took 2 bases from V and 2 from J, leaving 6 bases between them. The CDR3 coding sequence is TGTGCCAGCAGTTTAATACTAAACTATGGCTACACCTTC. As protein: CASSLILNYGYTF.

The chain joins TRBV5-6 to TRBJ2-7, with D possibly matching TRBD2 (5 bases). Germline loops: CDR1 SGHDT, CDR2 YYEEEE. This CDR3 contains 14 residues. V lost 1 base and J lost 3, with 11 bases in between. The CDR3 DNA reads as TGTGCCAGCAGCTTGAATTTTCGGGACTACGAGCAGTACTTC. This codes for CASSLNFRDYEQYF. The complete variable domain, with remaining parts taken from reference TRBV5-6 and TRBJ2-7, reads DAGVTQSPTHLIKTRGQQVTLRCSPKSGHDTVSWYQQALGQGPQFIFQYYEEEERQRGNFPDRFSGHQFPNYSSELNVNALLLGDSALYLCASSLNFRDYEQYFGPGTRLTVT.

This chain uses TRBV13 with TRBJ2-7; TRBD2 matches at 12 bases. The germline V gene has CDR1 PRHDT and CDR2 FYEKMQ (reference sequence). V gave up 2 bases and J gave up 0 bases; unmatched junction bases: 5. The CDR3 runs to 17 residues. The CDR3 DNA reads TGTGCCAGCAGCTTACTAGCGGGAGGGCCAAGCTCCTACGAGCAGTACTTC. This encodes CASSLLAGGPSSYEQYF.

This clone was observed a single time. V gene TRBV9 combines with J gene TRBJ1-2, with D maybe TRBD1 (6 bases). This CDR3 has 15 residues. The ends were cut back, 0 bases at V and 0 bases at J, with 9 bases in the middle. Per germline, CDR1 SGDLS and CDR2 YYNGEE. CDR3 amino acids: CASSVVTGPNYGYTF. CDR3 coding DNA: TGTGCCAGCAGCGTAGTTACAGGGCCTAACTATGGCTACACCTTC.

The chain has TRBV5-1 and TRBJ2-1, with D maybe TRBD2 (5 bases). V dropped 3 bases and J dropped 1 base, with 11 bases sitting between them. This CDR3 is 15 amino acids long. Germline loops: CDR1 SGHRS, CDR2 YFSETQ. CDR3 protein: CASSWTGDSYNEQFF. DNA for the CDR3: TGCGCCAGCAGCTGGACCGGGGATTCCTACAATGAGCAGTTCTTC.

This rearrangement joins TRBV9 to TRBJ2-1; D not resolved. CDR1 and CDR2 (germline): SGDLS, YYNGEE. The CDR3 consists of 14 residues. Trimming left V 0 bases short and J 5 bases short, with 9 bases between. CDR3 sequence reads: CASSVGNRDNEQFF. CDR3 DNA: TGTGCCAGCAGCGTAGGTAACAGAGACAATGAGCAGTTCTTC. Variable domain in full (rest from reference TRBV9 and TRBJ2-1): DSGVTQTPKHLITATGQRVTLRCSPRSGDLSVYWYQQSLDQGLQFLIQYYNGEERAKGNILERFSAQQFPDLHSELNLSSLELGDSALYFCASSVGNRDNEQFFGPGTRLTVL.

This clone was seen a few times. The V call is TRBV18, the J call TRBJ2-7; 7 positions match TRBD1. Germline V gene lookup returns CDR1 KGHSH and CDR2 LQKENI. V lost 3 bases, J lost 0 bases, and 2 bases stayed unmatched. There are 14 residues in the CDR3. As DNA, the CDR3 is TGTGCCAGCTCACCCGGGGACAGCTCCTACGAGCAGTACTTC. Protein product: CASSPGDSSYEQYF.

This clone was found many times. The chain carries TRBV28 and TRBJ2-1; D is unclear. The CDR3 runs 11 residues. Germline V CDR1 and CDR2: MDHEN, SYDVKM. The ends were cut back, 3 bases at V and 9 bases at J, with 6 bases in the middle. The CDR3 DNA reads TGTGCCAGCAGTTTGGGCTTTGAGCAGTTCTTC. It translates to CASSLGFEQFF.

CDR3 nucleotide sequence: TGTGCCAGCAGCGGCACAGGGAGGGGTGGCCCCTACGAGCAGTACTTC. Its protein is CASSGTGRGGPYEQYF. This chain links TRBV5-4 with TRBJ2-7; a possible D gene is TRBD2 (7 bases). The V and J ends lost 4 bases and 2 bases respectively, with 19 bases between them. The germline gives CDR1 SGHNT, CDR2 YYREEE (reference sequence). The CDR3 sequence is 16 residues long. Using reference TRBV5-4 and TRBJ2-7 for the parts outside the CDR3, the full variable domain is ETGVTQSPTHLIKTRGQQVTLRCSSQSGHNTVSWYQQALGQGPQFIFQYYREEENGRGNFPPRFSGLQFPNYSSELNVNALELDDSALYLCASSGTGRGGPYEQYFGPGTRLTVT.

This clone came up once. J is TRBJ1-2 and V is TRBV7-2; 7 nucleotides agree with TRBD1. From germline, CDR1 is SGHTA and CDR2 FQGNSA. The ends lost 1 base at V and 8 bases at J; junction bases unmatched: 4. The CDR3 sequence is 13 residues long. For the CDR3, the DNA is TGTGCCAGCAGCTTAGAGGGGGCAGGGGGCTACACCTTC. Its translation is CASSLEGAGGYTF.

This chain uses TRBV30 with TRBJ2-1; D is perhaps TRBD1 (5 bases). CDR1 is GTSNPN, CDR2 SVGIG, per germline (reference sequence). The CDR3 totals 13 residues. V was cut by 2 bases and J by 6 bases, with 11 bases left in between. The CDR3 DNA is TGTGCCTGGAGTCGAACAGGAGTCAATGAGCAGTTCTTC. Translation: CAWSRTGVNEQFF. The full variable domain, its missing parts supplied by reference TRBV30 and TRBJ2-1, is SQTIHQWPATLVQPVGSPLSLECTVEGTSNPNLYWYRQAAGRGLQLLFYSVGIGQISSEVPQNLSASRPQDRQFILSSKKLLLSDSGFYLCAWSRTGVNEQFFGPGTRLTVL.

This chain links TRBV5-6 with TRBJ2-7; a weak D match, TRBD2 (5 bases). CDR3 size: 13 residues. V was clipped by 2 bases and J by 5 bases, with 11 bases between them. Per the germline V gene, CDR1 is SGHDT and CDR2 is YYEEEE. The CDR3 region is CASSFYSGNEQYF. The CDR3 bases are TGTGCCAGCAGCTTCTATTCGGGGAACGAGCAGTACTTC.

This chain uses TRBV28 with TRBJ1-5; weak D call: TRBD1 (5 bases). V was shortened by 4 bases and J by 8 bases, with 12 bases between the two germline ends. CDR3 length equals 13 residues. Per germline, CDR1 MDHEN and CDR2 SYDVKM. The CDR3 sequence is CASSSPGQKPQHF. CDR3 DNA: TGTGCCAGCAGTTCCCCAGGGCAGAAGCCCCAGCATTTT.

The chain combines TRBV11-2 with TRBJ2-2; a possible D gene is TRBD2 (5 bases). Germline V lookup: CDR1 SGHAT, CDR2 FQNNGV. The CDR3 is made up of 15 amino acids. The ends were cut back, 1 base at V and 7 bases at J, with 13 bases in the middle. Written as DNA, the CDR3 is TGTGCCAGCAGCTTAGGGCCAGGACTGATCGGGGAGCTGTTTTTT. Protein product: CASSLGPGLIGELFF. The full variable domain, completed using reference TRBV11-2 and TRBJ2-2, is EAGVAQSPRYKIIEKRQSVAFWCNPISGHATLYWYQQILGQGPKLLIQFQNNGVVDDSQLPKDRFSAERLKGVDSTLKIQPAKLEDSAVYLCASSLGPGLIGELFFGEGSRLTVL.

CDR3 in DNA: TGTGCCAGCACCCGCGGGCCGGGGGACACTGAAGCTTTCTTT. It specifies CASTRGPGDTEAFF. This rearrangement joins TRBV27 to TRBJ1-1; TRBD1 might be the D (5 bases). Germline V gene sequence: CDR1 MNHEY, CDR2 SMNVEV (reference sequence). CDR3 size: 14 residues. With 7 bases removed from V and 3 bases from J, the gap between germline ends came to 15 bases.